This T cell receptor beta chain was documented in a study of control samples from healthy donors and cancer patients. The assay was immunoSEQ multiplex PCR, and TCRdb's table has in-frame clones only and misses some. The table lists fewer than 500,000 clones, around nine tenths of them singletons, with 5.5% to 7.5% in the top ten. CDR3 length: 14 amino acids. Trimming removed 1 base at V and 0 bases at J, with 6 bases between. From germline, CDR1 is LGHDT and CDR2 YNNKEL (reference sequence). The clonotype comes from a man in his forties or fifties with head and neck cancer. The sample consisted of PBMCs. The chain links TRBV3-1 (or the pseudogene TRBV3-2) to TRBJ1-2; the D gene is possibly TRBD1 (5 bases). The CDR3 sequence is CASSQAGSNYGYTF. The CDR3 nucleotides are TGTGCCAGCAGCCAAGCAGGGTCTAACTATGGCTACACCTTC.